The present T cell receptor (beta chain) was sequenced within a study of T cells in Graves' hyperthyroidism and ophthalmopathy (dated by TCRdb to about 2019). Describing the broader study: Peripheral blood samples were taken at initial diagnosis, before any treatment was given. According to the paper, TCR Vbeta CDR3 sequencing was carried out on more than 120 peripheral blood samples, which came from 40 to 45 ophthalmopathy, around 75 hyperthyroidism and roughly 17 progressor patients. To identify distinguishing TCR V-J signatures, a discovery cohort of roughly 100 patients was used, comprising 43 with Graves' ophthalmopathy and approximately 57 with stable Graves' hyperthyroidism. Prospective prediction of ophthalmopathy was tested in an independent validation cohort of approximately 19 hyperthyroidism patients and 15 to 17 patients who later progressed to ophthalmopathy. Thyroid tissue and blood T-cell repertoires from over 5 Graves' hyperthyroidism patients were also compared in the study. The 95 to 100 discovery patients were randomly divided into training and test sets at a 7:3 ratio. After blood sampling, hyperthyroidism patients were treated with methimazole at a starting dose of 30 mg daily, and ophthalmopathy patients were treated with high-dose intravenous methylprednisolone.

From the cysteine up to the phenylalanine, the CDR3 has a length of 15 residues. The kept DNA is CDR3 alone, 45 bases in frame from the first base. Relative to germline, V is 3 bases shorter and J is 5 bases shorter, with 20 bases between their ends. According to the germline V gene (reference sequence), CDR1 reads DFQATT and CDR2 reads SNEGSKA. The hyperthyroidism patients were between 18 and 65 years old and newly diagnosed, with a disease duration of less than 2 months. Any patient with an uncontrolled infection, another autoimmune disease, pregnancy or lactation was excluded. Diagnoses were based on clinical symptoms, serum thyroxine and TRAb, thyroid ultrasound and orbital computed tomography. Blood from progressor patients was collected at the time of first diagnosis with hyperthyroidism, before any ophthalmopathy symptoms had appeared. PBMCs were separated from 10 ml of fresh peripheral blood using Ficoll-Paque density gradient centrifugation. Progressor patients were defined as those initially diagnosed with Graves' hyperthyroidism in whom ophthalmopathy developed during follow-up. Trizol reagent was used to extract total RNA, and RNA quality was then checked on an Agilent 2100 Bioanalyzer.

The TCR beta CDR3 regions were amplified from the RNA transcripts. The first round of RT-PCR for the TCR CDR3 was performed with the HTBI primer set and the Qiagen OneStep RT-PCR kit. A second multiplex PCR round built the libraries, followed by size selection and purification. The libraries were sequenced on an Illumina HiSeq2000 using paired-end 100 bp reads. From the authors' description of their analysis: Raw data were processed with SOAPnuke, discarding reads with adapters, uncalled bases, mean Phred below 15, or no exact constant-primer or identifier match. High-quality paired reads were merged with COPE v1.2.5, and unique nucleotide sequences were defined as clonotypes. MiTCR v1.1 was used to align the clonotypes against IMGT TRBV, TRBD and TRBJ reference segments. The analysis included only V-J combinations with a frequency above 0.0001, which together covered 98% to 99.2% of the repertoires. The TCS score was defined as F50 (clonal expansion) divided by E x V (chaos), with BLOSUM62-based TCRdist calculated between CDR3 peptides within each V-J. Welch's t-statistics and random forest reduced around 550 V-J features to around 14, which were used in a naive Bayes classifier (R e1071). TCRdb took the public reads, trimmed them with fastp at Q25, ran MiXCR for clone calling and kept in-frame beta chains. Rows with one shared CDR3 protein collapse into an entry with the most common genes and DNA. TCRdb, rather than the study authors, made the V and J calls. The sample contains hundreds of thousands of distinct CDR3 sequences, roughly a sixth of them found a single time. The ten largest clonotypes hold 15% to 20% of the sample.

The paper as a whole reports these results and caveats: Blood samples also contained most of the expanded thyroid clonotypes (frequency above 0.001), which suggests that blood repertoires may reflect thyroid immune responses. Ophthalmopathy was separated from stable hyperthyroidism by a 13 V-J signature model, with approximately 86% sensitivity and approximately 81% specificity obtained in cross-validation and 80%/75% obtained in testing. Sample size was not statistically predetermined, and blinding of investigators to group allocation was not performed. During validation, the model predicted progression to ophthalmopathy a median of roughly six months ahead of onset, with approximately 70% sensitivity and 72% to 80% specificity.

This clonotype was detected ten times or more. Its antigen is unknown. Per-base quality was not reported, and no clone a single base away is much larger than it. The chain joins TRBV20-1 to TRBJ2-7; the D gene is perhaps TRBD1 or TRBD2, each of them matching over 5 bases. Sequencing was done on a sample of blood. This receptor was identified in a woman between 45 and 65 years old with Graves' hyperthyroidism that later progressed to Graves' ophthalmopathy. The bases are TGCAGTGCTAGGGCCGGGACGATTTTATCCCACGAGCAGTACTTC. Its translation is CSARAGTILSHEQYF.